The 13 T cell receptor beta chains below all came from one sample that was sequenced in a study of blood T cell repertoires in COVID-19. Measured with immunoSEQ multiplex PCR; TCRdb has only the in-frame clones, and not every one. The sample includes 150,000 to 200,000 clones, roughly 85% of them seen just once. Sample: peripheral blood. These receptors originate from a man aged 60 to 69 with active or convalescent COVID-19.

The chain recombines TRBV6-1 with TRBJ2-5; TRBD2 aligns across 7 bases. The V gene's germline CDR1 is MNHNS and CDR2 SASEGT. Unmatched junction bases numbered 11, after V lost 3 bases and J lost 1 base. The CDR3 length is 17 residues. CDR3 sequence: CASSDWGGSPFQETQYF. DNA of the CDR3: TGTGCCAGCAGTGACTGGGGGGGGAGCCCCTTCCAAGAGACCCAGTACTTC.

V gene TRBV27 combines with J gene TRBJ2-7; no firm D call. V dropped 4 bases and J dropped 2 bases, with 9 bases sitting between them. The CDR3 length is 13 residues. Germline CDR1 is MNHEY and CDR2 is SMNVEV (reference sequence). Here the CDR3 DNA reads TGTGCCAGCAGTTCCTTACTTACCTACGAGCAGTACTTC. Translating gives CASSSLLTYEQYF.

The chain uses TRBV14 and TRBJ1-3, with TRBD1 as a possible D gene (6 bases). CDR1 and CDR2 from the germline V gene are SGHDN and FVKESK. This CDR3 has 15 residues. Trimming removed 4 bases from V and 1 base from J, with 11 bases in between. The CDR3 spells CASSRRDTSGNTIYF. CDR3 nucleotides: TGTGCCAGCAGCCGCCGGGACACGTCTGGAAACACCATATATTTT. The full variable domain, rest sourced from reference TRBV14 and TRBJ1-3, is EAGVTQFPSHSVIEKGQTVTLRCDPISGHDNLYWYRRVMGKEIKFLLHFVKESKQDESGMPNNRFLAERTGGTYSTLKVQPAELEDSGVYFCASSRRDTSGNTIYFGEGSWLTVV.

The genes are TRBV6-5 and TRBJ1-1; D possibly corresponds to TRBD1 (6 bases). Trimming shortened V by 6 bases and J by 1 base, and 9 bases separated the two germline ends. Germline CDR1 MNHEY, CDR2 SVGAGI. The length of the CDR3 is 13 residues. The CDR3 DNA is TGTGCCAGCAGCCGCAGGGGGAACACTGAAGCTTTCTTT. It yields the protein CASSRRGNTEAFF.

This chain connects TRBV12-3 or TRBV12-4 to TRBJ1-2; D might be TRBD1 (5 bases). Trimming left V 5 bases short and J 3 bases short, with 10 bases between. The CDR3 totals 13 residues. The CDR3 DNA reads as TGTGCCAGCAGTGCGGGGCCTCACTATGGCTACACCTTC. Protein sequence: CASSAGPHYGYTF.

In DNA, the CDR3 is TGTGCCAGCTCACCACCCACCGACTCTAACTATGGCTACACCTTC. Amino acid sequence: CASSPPTDSNYGYTF. The chain carries TRBV18 and TRBJ1-2; D is uncertain. The CDR3 is made up of 15 amino acids. V was clipped by 0 bases and J by 0 bases, with 8 bases between them. From germline, CDR1 is KGHSH and CDR2 LQKENI. The variable domain in full, with the rest retrieved from reference TRBV18 and TRBJ1-2, is NAGVMQNPRHLVRRRGQEARLRCSPMKGHSHVYWYRQLPEEGLKFMVYLQKENIIDESGMPKERFSAEFPKEGPSILRIQQVVRGDSAAYFCASSPPTDSNYGYTFGSGTRLTVV.

The rearrangement joins TRBV29-1 to TRBJ2-3; 10 nucleotides line up with TRBD2. Germline-derived CDR1 and CDR2 are SQVTM and ANQGSEA. The CDR3 spans 13 residues. Unmatched junction bases numbered 2, after V lost 7 bases and J lost 1 base. The CDR3 sequence is CSAGTSGTDTQYF. The CDR3 DNA follows: TGCAGCGCTGGGACTAGCGGCACAGATACGCAGTATTTT.

The CDR3 loop is CASSATGTTREQFF. CDR3 coding DNA: TGTGCCAGCAGCGCTACCGGGACTACCAGAGAGCAGTTCTTC. This sequence joins TRBV9 and TRBJ2-1; 7 bases map to TRBD2. The CDR3 totals 14 residues. From germline, CDR1 is SGDLS and CDR2 YYNGEE. V lost 3 bases and J lost 10; bases outside the gene matches: 10.

Only a few counts were recorded for this clone. The V gene is TRBV5-1, the J gene TRBJ1-2; tentative D call: TRBD1 (6 bases). The ends were cut back, 4 bases at V and 4 bases at J, with 20 bases in the middle. The CDR3 sequence is 16 residues long. CDR1 and CDR2 from the germline V gene are SGHRS and YFSETQ. CDR3 protein: CASSQSGGATVYGYTF. DNA of the CDR3: TGCGCCAGCAGCCAAAGTGGGGGGGCGACTGTCTATGGCTACACCTTC.

The chain couples TRBV5-5 to TRBJ1-4; D is perhaps TRBD1 (5 bases). Germline CDR1 SGHKS, CDR2 YYEKEE (reference sequence). The CDR3 consists of 15 residues. Trimming removed 0 bases from V and 7 bases from J, with 13 bases in between. CDR3: CASSLGAGLGEKLFF. The DNA of the CDR3 is TGTGCCAGCAGCTTGGGTGCGGGGCTCGGTGAAAAACTGTTTTTT.

As DNA, the CDR3 is TGTGCCAGCATAGCAGGGATTGGAAACACCATATATTTT. It translates to CASIAGIGNTIYF. The V and J genes are TRBV6-5 and TRBJ1-3, with a weak D call TRBD1 (5 bases). This CDR3 is 13 amino acids long. Germline lookup yields CDR1 MNHEY and CDR2 SVGAGI. The V and J ends lost 7 bases and 3 bases respectively, with 10 bases between them.

CDR3 loop: CASRSAYNRVGTNTGELFF. The CDR3 nucleotides read TGTGCCAGTAGGAGCGCGTATAACAGGGTTGGGACGAACACCGGGGAGCTGTTTTTT. The chain joins TRBV19 to TRBJ2-2, with D tentatively TRBD1 (6 bases). The CDR3 is 19 residues long. Trimming took 6 bases from V and 0 from J, leaving 23 bases between them. The germline V gene has CDR1 LNHDA and CDR2 SQIVND (reference sequence). Drawing the rest from reference TRBV19 and TRBJ2-2, the complete variable domain is DGGITQSPKYLFRKEGQNVTLSCEQNLNHDAMYWYRQDPGQGLRLIYYSQIVNDFQKGDIAEGYSVSREKKESFPLTVTSAQKNPTAFYLCASRSAYNRVGTNTGELFFGEGSRLTVL.

CDR3 nucleotides: TGTGCCAGCAGCTCCCCCGGGACAGGCTCCTACGAGCAGTACTTC. This encodes CASSSPGTGSYEQYF. This chain links TRBV11-2 with TRBJ2-7, with TRBD1 matching over 8 bases. CDR3 size: 15 residues. Per germline, CDR1 SGHAT and CDR2 FQNNGV. The V gene end was trimmed by 4 bases and the J gene end by 0 bases; junction bases not matched to a gene: 5.